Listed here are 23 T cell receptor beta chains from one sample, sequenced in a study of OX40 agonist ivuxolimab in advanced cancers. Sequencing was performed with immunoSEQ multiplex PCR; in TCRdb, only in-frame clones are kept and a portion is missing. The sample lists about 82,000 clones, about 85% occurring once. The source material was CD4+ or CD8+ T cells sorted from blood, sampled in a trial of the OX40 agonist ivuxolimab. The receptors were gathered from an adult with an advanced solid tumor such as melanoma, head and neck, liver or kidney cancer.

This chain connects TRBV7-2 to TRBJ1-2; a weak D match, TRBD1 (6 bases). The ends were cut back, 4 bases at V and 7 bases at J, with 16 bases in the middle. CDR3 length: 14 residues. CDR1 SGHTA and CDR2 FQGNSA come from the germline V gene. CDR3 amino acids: CASSSSQGYGGYTF. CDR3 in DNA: TGTGCCAGCAGCTCATCACAGGGTTATGGTGGCTACACCTTC.

The CDR3 loop is CAISESGQGGTNEKLFF. As DNA, the CDR3 is TGTGCCATCAGTGAGTCTGGGCAGGGAGGAACTAATGAAAAACTGTTTTTT. The V and J genes are TRBV10-3 and TRBJ1-4, with D possibly matching TRBD1 (5 bases). Looked up from germline, CDR1 is ENHRY and CDR2 is SYGVKD. Trimming shortened V by 0 bases and J by 1 base, and 12 bases separated the two germline ends. CDR3 length: 17 amino acids.

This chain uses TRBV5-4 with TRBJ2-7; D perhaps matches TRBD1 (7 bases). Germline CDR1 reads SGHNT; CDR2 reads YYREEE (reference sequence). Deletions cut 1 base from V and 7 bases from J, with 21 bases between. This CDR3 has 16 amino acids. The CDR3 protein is CASSLSLTGTGGEQYF. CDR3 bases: TGTGCCAGCAGCTTGAGCCTGACAGGGACCGGGGGTGAGCAGTACTTC.

The DNA of the CDR3 is TGTGCCAGCAGTCGAAGCTCTGGGGCCAACGTCCTGACTTTC. Amino acid sequence: CASSRSSGANVLTF. V is TRBV28 and J is TRBJ2-6; the D is unclear. V was trimmed by 5 bases and J by 0 bases, leaving 5 bases between them. Germline lookup yields CDR1 MDHEN and CDR2 SYDVKM. This CDR3 contains 14 residues.

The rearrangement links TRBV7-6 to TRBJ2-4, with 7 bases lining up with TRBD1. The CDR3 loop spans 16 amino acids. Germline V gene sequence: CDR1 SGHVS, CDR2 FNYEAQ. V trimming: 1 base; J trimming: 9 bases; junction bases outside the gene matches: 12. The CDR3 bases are TGTGCCAGCAGCTTAGGGACGACAGGGATACAAAGCATTCAGTACTTC. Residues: CASSLGTTGIQSIQYF.

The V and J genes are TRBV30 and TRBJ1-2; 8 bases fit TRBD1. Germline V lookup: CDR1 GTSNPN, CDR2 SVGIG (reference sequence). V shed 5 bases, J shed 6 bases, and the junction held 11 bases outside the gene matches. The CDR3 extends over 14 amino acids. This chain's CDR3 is CAWGEIGQGHGYTF. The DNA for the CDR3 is TGTGCCTGGGGGGAAATCGGACAGGGTCATGGCTACACCTTC.

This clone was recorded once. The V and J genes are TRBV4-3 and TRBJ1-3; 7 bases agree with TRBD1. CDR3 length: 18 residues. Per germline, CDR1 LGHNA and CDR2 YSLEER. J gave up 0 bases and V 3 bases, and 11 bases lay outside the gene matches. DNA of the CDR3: TGCGCCAGCAGCCAGTCAGGCCCCGGGACAGCCTCTGGAAACACCATATATTTT. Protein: CASSQSGPGTASGNTIYF.

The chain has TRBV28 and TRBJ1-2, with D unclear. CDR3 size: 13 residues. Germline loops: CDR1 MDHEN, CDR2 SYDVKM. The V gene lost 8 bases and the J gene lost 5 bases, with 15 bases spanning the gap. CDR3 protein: CASQHGILYGYTF. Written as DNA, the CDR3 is TGTGCCAGCCAACACGGGATTCTTTATGGCTACACCTTC.

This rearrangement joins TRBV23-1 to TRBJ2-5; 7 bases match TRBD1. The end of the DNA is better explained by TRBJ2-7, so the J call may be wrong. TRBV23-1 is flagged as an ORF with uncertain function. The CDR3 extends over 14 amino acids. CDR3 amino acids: CASSHPEQGHEQYF. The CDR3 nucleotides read TGCGCCAGCAGCCACCCCGAACAGGGGCACGAGCAGTACTTC.

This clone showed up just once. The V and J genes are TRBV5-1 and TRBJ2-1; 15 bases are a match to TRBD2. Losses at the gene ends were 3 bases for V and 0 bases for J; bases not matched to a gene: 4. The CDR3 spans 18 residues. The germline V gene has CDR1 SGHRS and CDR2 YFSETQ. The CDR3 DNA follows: TGCGCCAGCAGCTGGGGACTAGCGGGGGGAAGCTCCTACAATGAGCAGTTCTTC. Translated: CASSWGLAGGSSYNEQFF.

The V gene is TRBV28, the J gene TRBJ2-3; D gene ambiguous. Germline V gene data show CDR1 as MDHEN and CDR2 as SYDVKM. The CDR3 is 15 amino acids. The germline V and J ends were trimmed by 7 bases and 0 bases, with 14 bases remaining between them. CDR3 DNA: TGTGCCAGCATTAACCCCTTGGGGAGCACAGATACGCAGTATTTT. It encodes CASINPLGSTDTQYF.

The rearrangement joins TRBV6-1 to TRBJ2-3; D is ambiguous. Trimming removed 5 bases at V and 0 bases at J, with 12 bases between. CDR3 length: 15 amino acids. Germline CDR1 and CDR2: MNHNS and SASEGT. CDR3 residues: CASSMPVASTDTQYF. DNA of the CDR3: TGTGCCAGCAGTATGCCGGTAGCTAGCACAGATACGCAGTATTTT.

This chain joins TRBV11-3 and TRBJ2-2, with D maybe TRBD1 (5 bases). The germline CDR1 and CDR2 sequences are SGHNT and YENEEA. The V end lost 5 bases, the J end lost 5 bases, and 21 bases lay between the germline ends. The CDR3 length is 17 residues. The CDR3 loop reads CASSLRSGKGITGELFF. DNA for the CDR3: TGTGCCAGCAGCCTACGGAGTGGGAAGGGGATAACCGGGGAGCTGTTTTTT. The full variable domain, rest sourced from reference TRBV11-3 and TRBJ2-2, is EAGVVQSPRYKIIEKKQPVAFWCNPISGHNTLYWYLQNLGQGPELLIRYENEEAVDDSQLPKDRFSAERLKGVDSTLKIQPAELGDSAVYLCASSLRSGKGITGELFFGEGSRLTVL.

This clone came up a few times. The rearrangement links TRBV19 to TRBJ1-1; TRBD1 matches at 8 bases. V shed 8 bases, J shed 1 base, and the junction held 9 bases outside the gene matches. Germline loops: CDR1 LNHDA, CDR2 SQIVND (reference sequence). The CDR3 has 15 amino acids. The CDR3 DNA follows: TGTGCCAGTGGTAGTACCGGGACAGGGAACACTGAAGCTTTCTTT. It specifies CASGSTGTGNTEAFF.

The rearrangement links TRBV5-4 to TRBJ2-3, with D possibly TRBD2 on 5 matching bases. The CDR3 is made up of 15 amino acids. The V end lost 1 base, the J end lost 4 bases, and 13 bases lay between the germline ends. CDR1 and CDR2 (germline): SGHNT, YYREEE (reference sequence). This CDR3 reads CASSLPLAYPDTQYF. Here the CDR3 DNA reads TGTGCCAGCAGCTTGCCCTTAGCGTACCCAGATACGCAGTATTTT.

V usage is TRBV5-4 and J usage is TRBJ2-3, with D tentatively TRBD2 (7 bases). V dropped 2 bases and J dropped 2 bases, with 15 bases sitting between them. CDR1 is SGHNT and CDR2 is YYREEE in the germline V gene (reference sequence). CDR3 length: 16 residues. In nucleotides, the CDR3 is TGTGCCAGCAGCTTCGAGGGCGGGGGACACACAGATACGCAGTATTTT. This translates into CASSFEGGGHTDTQYF.

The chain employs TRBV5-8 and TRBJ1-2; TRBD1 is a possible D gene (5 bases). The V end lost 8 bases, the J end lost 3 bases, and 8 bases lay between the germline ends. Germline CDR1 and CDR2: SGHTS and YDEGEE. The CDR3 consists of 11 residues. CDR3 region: CASRGDYGYTF. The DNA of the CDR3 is TGTGCCAGTAGAGGGGACTATGGCTACACCTTC.

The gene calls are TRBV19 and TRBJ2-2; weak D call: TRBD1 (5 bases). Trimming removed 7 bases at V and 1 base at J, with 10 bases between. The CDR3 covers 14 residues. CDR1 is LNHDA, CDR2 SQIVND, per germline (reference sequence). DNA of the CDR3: TGTGCCAGTAAAGGCGGACAGAACACCGGGGAGCTGTTTTTT. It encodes CASKGGQNTGELFF. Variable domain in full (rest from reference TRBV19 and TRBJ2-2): DGGITQSPKYLFRKEGQNVTLSCEQNLNHDAMYWYRQDPGQGLRLIYYSQIVNDFQKGDIAEGYSVSREKKESFPLTVTSAQKNPTAFYLCASKGGQNTGELFFGEGSRLTVL.

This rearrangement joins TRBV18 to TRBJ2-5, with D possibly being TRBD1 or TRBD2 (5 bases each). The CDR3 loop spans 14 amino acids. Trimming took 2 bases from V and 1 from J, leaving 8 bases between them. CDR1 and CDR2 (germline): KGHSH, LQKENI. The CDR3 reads CASSPGGIQETQYF. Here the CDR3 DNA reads TGTGCCAGCTCACCAGGGGGTATCCAAGAGACCCAGTACTTC.

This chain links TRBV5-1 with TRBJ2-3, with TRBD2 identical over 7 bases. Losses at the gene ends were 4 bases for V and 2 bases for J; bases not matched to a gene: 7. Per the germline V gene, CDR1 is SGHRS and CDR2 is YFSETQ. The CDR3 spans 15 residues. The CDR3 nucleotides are TGCGCCAGCAGCAAAGCAGCGGGGCACACAGATACGCAGTATTTT. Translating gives CASSKAAGHTDTQYF.

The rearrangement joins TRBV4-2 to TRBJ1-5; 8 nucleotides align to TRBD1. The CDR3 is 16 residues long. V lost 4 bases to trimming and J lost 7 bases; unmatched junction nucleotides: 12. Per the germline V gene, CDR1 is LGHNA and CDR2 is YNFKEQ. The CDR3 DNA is TGTGCCAGCAGCCCCGAACCGACAGGGGTGGAGCAGCCCCAGCATTTT. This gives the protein CASSPEPTGVEQPQHF.

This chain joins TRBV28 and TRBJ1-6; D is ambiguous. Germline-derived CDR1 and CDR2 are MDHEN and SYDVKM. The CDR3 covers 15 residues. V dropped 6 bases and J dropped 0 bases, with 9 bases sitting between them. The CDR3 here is CASRSRSSYNSPLHF. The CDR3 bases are TGTGCCAGCAGGTCTAGGAGCTCCTATAATTCACCCCTCCACTTT.

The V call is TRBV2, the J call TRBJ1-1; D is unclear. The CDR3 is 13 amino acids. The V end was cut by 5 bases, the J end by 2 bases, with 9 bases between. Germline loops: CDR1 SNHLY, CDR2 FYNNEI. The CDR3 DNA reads TGTGCCAGCAGTCCCGACATCAACACTGAAGCTTTCTTT. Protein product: CASSPDINTEAFF.